The rows below give T cell receptor beta chains drawn from one sample of a study of T-cell memory formation after mild COVID-19. Each CDR3 protein is one row after TCRdb ran MiXCR on the 5' RACE reads. In the table there are around 510,000 distinct CDR3 sequences, approximately 21% of which are singletons. The sample taken for sequencing was PBMCs or a T cell subset sorted from them (not recorded which). The source of these receptors is an adult woman who had mild COVID-19 (a few samples of this study predate the infection). Cell type and time point are not known. Both conserved end residues are part of each CDR3. Fields, in order: D gene, J gene, clone size, V gene, CDR3 protein, CDR3 DNA. D genes are given only for firm matches. Clone sizes are given selectively: once, few, many, or a class where the clone is expanded.

. | TRBJ1-6 | few | TRBV14 | CASSLEFRNSPLHF | TGTGCCAGCAGCCTCGAATTTCGGAATTCACCCCTCCACTTT
TRBD1 | TRBJ2-7 | . | TRBV25-1 | CASEEDREIYEQYF | TGTGCCAGCGAGGAAGACAGGGAAATTTACGAGCAGTACTTC
. | TRBJ1-1 | . | TRBV7-2 | CASSSIGVKNTEAFF | TGTGCCAGCAGCTCCATAGGGGTCAAGAACACTGAAGCTTTCTTT
. | TRBJ2-3 | . | TRBV20-1 | CSARGGSPVADTQYF | TGCAGTGCTAGAGGCGGTTCTCCCGTTGCAGATACGCAGTATTTT
. | TRBJ2-7 | . | TRBV12-3/TRBV12-4 | CASSFLRGVEQYF | TGTGCCAGCAGTTTCCTTCGAGGGGTCGAGCAGTACTTC
. | TRBJ2-5 | . | TRBV13 | CASSRTGGGAETQYF | TGTGCCAGCAGCCGGACAGGAGGAGGGGCAGAGACCCAGTACTTC
TRBD1 | TRBJ1-1 | . | TRBV12-3/TRBV12-4 | CASSPGQGAVTEAFF | TGTGCCAGCAGTCCCGGACAGGGGGCTGTCACTGAAGCTTTCTTT
. | TRBJ2-1 | . | TRBV27 | CASSLFKEAGSRLF | TGTGCCAGCAGTTTGTTCAAAGAGGCAGGGAGTAGACTCTTC
TRBD2 | TRBJ2-1 | . | TRBV4-2 | CASSQDTGLASYNEQFF | TGTGCCAGCAGCCAAGATACAGGACTAGCGTCCTACAATGAGCAGTTCTTC
TRBD2 | TRBJ2-2 | few | TRBV7-3 | CASSQRLAGGTGELFF | TGTGCCAGCAGCCAGAGACTAGCGGGAGGGACCGGGGAGCTGTTTTTT
. | TRBJ2-3 | . | TRBV6-5 | CASSYSGSTSSSTDTQYF | TGTGCCAGCAGTTACTCGGGCAGCACCTCCTCTAGCACAGATACGCAGTATTTT
. | TRBJ2-1 | once | TRBV7-2 | CASSEGGIDNEQFF | TGTGCCAGCTCGGAAGGCGGGATTGACAATGAGCAGTTCTTC
. | TRBJ1-2 | . | TRBV20-1 | CSATGARRGGYTF | TGCAGTGCTACAGGGGCCAGGCGGGGTGGCTACACCTTC
. | TRBJ1-2 | . | TRBV6-5 | CASRLATGRAGGYTF | TGTGCCAGCAGGCTAGCGACGGGCAGAGCTGGTGGCTACACCTTC
. | TRBJ1-4 | . | TRBV21-1 | CASSKVIRTGNEKLFF | TGTGCCAGCAGCAAAGTAATCAGGACGGGCAATGAAAAACTGTTTTTT
TRBD1 | TRBJ1-1 | . | TRBV7-2 | CASTPGQTNGAFF | TGTGCCAGCACCCCGGGACAGACTAACGGAGCTTTCTTT
. | TRBJ1-4 | few | TRBV2 | CASSDGNRGEKLFF | TGTGCCAGCAGTGACGGAAATCGGGGTGAAAAACTGTTTTTT
. | TRBJ2-5 | . | TRBV20-1 | CSALWGAETQYF | TGCAGTGCTCTGTGGGGGGCAGAGACCCAGTACTTC
. | TRBJ1-3 | few | TRBV7-9 | CATGAGRNSGNTIYF | TGTGCCACTGGGGCGGGACGGAACTCTGGAAACACCATATATTTT
TRBD2 | TRBJ2-4 | . | TRBV4-2 | CASSQDSGGKAKNIQYF | TGTGCCAGCAGCCAAGACAGCGGGGGAAAAGCCAAAAACATTCAGTACTTC
. | TRBJ2-1 | few | TRBV4-1 | CASSQPRGPLYNEQFF | TGCGCCAGCAGCCAACCCAGGGGACCGTTATACAATGAGCAGTTCTTC
. | TRBJ1-5 | few | TRBV30 | CAWSVRGGERPQHF | TGTGCCTGGAGTGTGCGTGGGGGGGAGCGGCCCCAGCATTTT
TRBD1 | TRBJ1-6 | few | TRBV2 | CASSVGTGQGNPLHF | TGTGCCAGCAGTGTAGGGACGGGACAGGGAAACCCCCTCCACTTT
. | TRBJ2-3 | . | TRBV11-3 | CASSLIPGLSTDTQYF | TGTGCCAGCAGCTTAATCCCAGGGCTTAGCACAGATACGCAGTATTTT
. | TRBJ2-1 | . | TRBV5-1 | CASSGAPPYNEQFF | TGCGCCAGCAGTGGAGCGCCCCCTTACAATGAGCAGTTCTTC
TRBD2 | TRBJ2-7 | few | TRBV24-1 | CATSDFTGGEQYF | TGTGCCACCAGTGATTTTACGGGGGGCGAGCAGTACTTC
. | TRBJ2-1 | . | TRBV3-1 | CASSTHQGGEQFF | TGTGCCAGCAGCACCCACCAAGGGGGGGAGCAGTTCTTC
. | TRBJ1-1 | . | TRBV7-2 | CASSLEVSEAFF | TGTGCCAGCAGCTTAGAAGTCTCTGAAGCTTTCTTT
. | TRBJ2-5 | . | TRBV24-1 | CATSGQGGWETQYF | TGTGCCACCAGTGGGCAGGGAGGCTGGGAGACCCAGTACTTC
TRBD2 | TRBJ2-3 | . | TRBV12-5 | CASGLAGGGSMFTDTQYF | TGTGCTAGTGGTTTGGCGGGAGGGGGATCGATGTTCACAGATACGCAGTATTTT
. | TRBJ1-1 | once | TRBV6-5 | CASSTALNTEAFF | TGTGCCAGCAGTACGGCACTGAACACTGAAGCTTTCTTT
. | TRBJ2-1 | once | TRBV6-2/TRBV6-3 | CASSYATHWSSYNEQFF | TGTGCCAGCAGTTACGCGACTCACTGGAGCTCCTACAATGAGCAGTTCTTC
. | TRBJ1-2 | few | TRBV12-3/TRBV12-4 | CASSLDTVGNYGYTF | TGTGCCAGCAGTTTAGATACGGTGGGGAACTATGGCTACACCTTC
TRBD1 | TRBJ1-2 | . | TRBV25-1 | CASRTGVYGYTF | TGTGCCAGCAGGACAGGGGTCTATGGCTACACCTTC
. | TRBJ2-4 | . | TRBV6-4 | CASSLTRDTRDIQYF | TGTGCCAGCAGTTTGACGAGGGACACCAGGGACATTCAGTACTTC
TRBD1 | TRBJ2-2 | few | TRBV29-1 | CSARSTGAGGELFF | TGCAGCGCCAGATCGACAGGGGCGGGCGGGGAGCTGTTTTTT
TRBD1 | TRBJ2-5 | few | TRBV5-1 | CASSSGQNLETQYF | TGCGCCAGCAGCTCGGGACAGAATTTAGAGACCCAGTACTTC
TRBD2 | TRBJ2-1 | . | TRBV29-1 | CSVPTSGRTNEQFF | TGCAGCGTTCCGACTAGCGGGAGGACGAATGAGCAGTTCTTC
. | TRBJ2-1 | . | TRBV30 | CAWSGGSAPYNEQFF | TGTGCCTGGAGTGGGGGCTCGGCCCCCTACAATGAGCAGTTCTTC
TRBD2 | TRBJ2-2 | few | TRBV3-1 | CASSHSSGLAGTGELFF | TGTGCCAGCAGCCATAGTTCAGGGCTAGCGGGAACCGGGGAGCTGTTTTTT
TRBD1 | TRBJ2-1 | . | TRBV6-6 | CASSYSSDRGHGEQFF | TGTGCCAGCAGTTACTCGAGTGACAGGGGCCACGGGGAGCAGTTCTTC
. | TRBJ2-7 | . | TRBV6-5 | CASSPEPASYEQYF | TGTGCCAGCAGCCCCGAGCCAGCGTCCTACGAGCAGTACTTC
. | TRBJ2-1 | few | TRBV5-5 | CASSLWQGGESEQFF | TGTGCCAGCAGCTTATGGCAGGGGGGAGAAAGTGAGCAGTTCTTC
TRBD2 | TRBJ2-3 | many | TRBV7-9 | CASSLGLAGYTDTQYF | TGTGCCAGCAGCTTAGGCCTAGCGGGGTACACAGATACGCAGTATTTT
TRBD1 | TRBJ1-6 | . | TRBV7-2 | CASSPGQDFYSPLHF | TGTGCCAGCAGCCCAGGACAGGATTTTTACTCACCCCTCCACTTT
. | TRBJ2-3 | many | TRBV5-1 | CASSLGSGFGTDTQYF | TGCGCCAGCAGCTTGGGGTCAGGGTTTGGCACAGATACGCAGTATTTT
. | TRBJ1-6 | . | TRBV5-1 | CASSNQGSYNSPLHF | TGCGCCAGCAGCAACCAGGGGTCCTATAATTCACCCCTCCACTTT
TRBD2 | TRBJ2-2 | . | TRBV2 | CASSDPGLAGNTGELFF | TGTGCCAGCAGTGATCCTGGACTAGCGGGTAACACCGGGGAGCTGTTTTTT
. | TRBJ1-2 | . | TRBV15 | CATSRGRESFSGTF | TGTGCCACCAGCAGAGGAAGGGAAAGTTTTTCGGGGACCTTC
. | TRBJ2-7 | . | TRBV29-1 | CSVGEGTSYEQYF | TGCAGCGTTGGAGAAGGGACTTCCTACGAGCAGTACTTC
. | TRBJ1-2 | . | TRBV6-2/TRBV6-3 | CASGQGHGYTF | TGTGCCAGCGGGCAGGGGCATGGCTACACCTTC
. | TRBJ2-1 | many | TRBV11-2 | CASSLRSASSYNEQFF | TGTGCCAGCAGCTTACGTTCAGCCAGCTCCTACAATGAGCAGTTCTTC